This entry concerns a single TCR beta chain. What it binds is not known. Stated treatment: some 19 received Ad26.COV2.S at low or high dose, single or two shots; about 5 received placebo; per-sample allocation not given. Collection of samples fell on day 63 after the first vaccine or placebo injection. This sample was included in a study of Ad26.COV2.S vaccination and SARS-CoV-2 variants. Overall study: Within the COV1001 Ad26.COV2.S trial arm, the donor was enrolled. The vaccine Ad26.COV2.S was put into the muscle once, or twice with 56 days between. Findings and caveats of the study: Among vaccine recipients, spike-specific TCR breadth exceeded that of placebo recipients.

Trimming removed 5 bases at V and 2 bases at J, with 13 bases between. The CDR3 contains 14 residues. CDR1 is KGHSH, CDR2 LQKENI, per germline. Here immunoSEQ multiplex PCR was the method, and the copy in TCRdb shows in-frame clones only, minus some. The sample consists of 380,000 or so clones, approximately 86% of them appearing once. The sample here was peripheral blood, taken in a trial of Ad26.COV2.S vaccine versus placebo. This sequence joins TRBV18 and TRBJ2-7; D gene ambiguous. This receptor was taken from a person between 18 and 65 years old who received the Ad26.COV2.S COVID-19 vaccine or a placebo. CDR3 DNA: TGTGCCAGCTCATCCGGCAACGGGCCCTACGAGCAGTACTTC. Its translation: CASSSGNGPYEQYF.